These T cell receptor beta chains were read from a single sample in a study of post-analysis software for immune sequencing data. TCRdb used MiXCR to reprocess the PCR reads, holding one entry per CDR3 protein. The table lists about 460,000 distinct CDR3 sequences, under 55% of them singletons. What was sequenced was blood. These receptors all stem from a girl under 18 with multiple sclerosis. CDR3s include the opening cysteine and the closing phenylalanine or tryptophan. The D gene is left open where the match is weak. Only some rows state a clone size, as once, few, many or a class for expanded clones.

V: TRBV7-2; size: NA; J: TRBJ2-7; D: TRBD2; CDR3: CASSLGLAGAPQYF; DNA: TGTGCCAGCAGCTTAGGGCTAGCGGGAGCGCCGCAGTACTTC
V: TRBV20-1; size: few; J: TRBJ1-2; D: NA; CDR3: CSARGWGSGYTF; DNA: TGCAGTGCTAGAGGGTGGGGCAGTGGCTACACCTTC
V: TRBV20-1; size: few; J: TRBJ2-2; D: TRBD1; CDR3: CSAGQGASPGELFF; DNA: TGCAGTGCTGGGCAGGGGGCCAGCCCCGGGGAGCTGTTTTTT
V: TRBV24-1; size: NA; J: TRBJ2-1; D: TRBD1; CDR3: CATSEDRYMNEQFF; DNA: TGTGCCACCAGTGAGGACAGGTACATGAATGAGCAGTTCTTC
V: TRBV7-9; size: NA; J: TRBJ1-4; D: NA; CDR3: CAGSFMAQRKLFF; DNA: TGTGCCGGCAGCTTTATGGCCCAGCGGAAACTGTTTTTT
V: TRBV7-7; size: NA; J: TRBJ2-1; D: TRBD2; CDR3: CASSLGPSGRNEQFF; DNA: TGTGCTAGCAGCTTAGGCCCTAGCGGGCGAAATGAGCAGTTCTTC
V: TRBV7-2; size: NA; J: TRBJ2-3; D: NA; CDR3: CASSSRASLSVDTQYF; DNA: TGTGCCAGCAGCTCCCGGGCCTCGCTTTCTGTTGATACGCAGTATTTT
V: TRBV12-3/TRBV12-4; size: NA; J: TRBJ1-4; D: TRBD1; CDR3: CASSPGQGGLNEKLFF; DNA: TGTGCCAGCAGTCCGGGACAGGGGGGTCTGAATGAAAAACTGTTTTTT
V: TRBV6-1; size: few; J: TRBJ2-1; D: NA; CDR3: CASIRSSEVYNEQFF; DNA: TGTGCCAGCATTCGGTCTAGCGAAGTTTACAATGAGCAGTTCTTC
V: TRBV7-7; size: NA; J: TRBJ2-5; D: NA; CDR3: CASSLAFDGVETQYF; DNA: TGTGCTAGCAGCTTAGCTTTTGACGGTGTGGAGACCCAGTACTTC
V: TRBV2; size: NA; J: TRBJ2-1; D: NA; CDR3: CASSDGPLTNEQFF; DNA: TGTGCCAGCAGTGATGGGCCGCTCACCAATGAGCAGTTCTTC
V: TRBV11-3; size: NA; J: TRBJ2-7; D: NA; CDR3: CASSLDHSSYEQYF; DNA: TGTGCCAGCAGCTTAGATCACAGCTCCTACGAGCAGTACTTC
V: TRBV29-1; size: few; J: TRBJ2-5; D: NA; CDR3: CSVDRVGLETQYF; DNA: TGCAGCGTTGACAGGGTAGGGTTGGAGACCCAGTACTTC
V: TRBV7-3; size: few; J: TRBJ1-2; D: TRBD1; CDR3: CASSFTRTGGGGYTF; DNA: TGTGCCAGCAGCTTCACCCGGACAGGGGGAGGCGGCTACACCTTC
V: TRBV12-5; size: NA; J: TRBJ2-7; D: NA; CDR3: CASAIGVGGYEQYF; DNA: TGTGCTAGTGCCATAGGGGTGGGAGGCTACGAGCAGTACTTC
V: TRBV18; size: NA; J: TRBJ2-3; D: NA; CDR3: CASSPPWDPYEQYF; DNA: TGTGCCAGCTCACCACCGTGGGATCCCTACGAGCAGTATTTT
V: TRBV20-1; size: NA; J: TRBJ2-7; D: TRBD1; CDR3: CSARDRTGGSYEQYF; DNA: TGCAGTGCTAGAGATCGGACAGGGGGCTCCTACGAGCAGTACTTC
V: TRBV9; size: few; J: TRBJ2-1; D: NA; CDR3: CASSVDNNEQFF; DNA: TGTGCCAGCAGCGTAGATAACAATGAGCAGTTCTTC
V: TRBV28; size: NA; J: TRBJ2-3; D: TRBD2; CDR3: CASSLSGGRMFADTQYF; DNA: TGTGCCAGCAGTTTAAGCGGGGGACGGATGTTCGCTGATACGCAGTATTTT
V: TRBV4-3; size: NA; J: TRBJ2-7; D: NA; CDR3: CASSQEDGTYEQYF; DNA: TGCGCCAGCAGCCAAGAAGACGGGACCTACGAGCAGTACTTC
V: TRBV12-3/TRBV12-4; size: NA; J: TRBJ1-1; D: NA; CDR3: CASSRDRIDTEAFF; DNA: TGTGCCAGCAGCCGAGACAGAATCGACACTGAAGCTTTCTTT
V: TRBV18; size: once; J: TRBJ2-7; D: NA; CDR3: CASSQKDGEQYF; DNA: TGTGCCAGCTCACAAAAGGACGGCGAGCAGTACTTC
V: TRBV5-6; size: few; J: TRBJ2-1; D: TRBD2; CDR3: CASSWGLAGGNEQFF; DNA: TGTGCCAGCAGCTGGGGACTAGCGGGAGGCAATGAGCAGTTCTTC
V: TRBV7-9; size: NA; J: TRBJ1-2; D: NA; CDR3: CASFLPGDGDGYTF; DNA: TGTGCCAGCTTCCTACCGGGGGACGGCGATGGCTACACCTTC
V: TRBV4-1; size: NA; J: TRBJ2-7; D: NA; CDR3: CASSQVVVGGPYEQYF; DNA: TGCGCCAGCAGCCAAGTCGTCGTCGGAGGCCCCTACGAGCAGTACTTC
V: TRBV12-3/TRBV12-4; size: few; J: TRBJ2-3; D: TRBD2; CDR3: CASSHRGLAGGLGDTQYF; DNA: TGTGCCAGCAGCCACAGAGGACTAGCGGGAGGGCTCGGAGATACGCAGTATTTT
V: TRBV20-1; size: many; J: TRBJ2-4; D: NA; CDR3: CSARSQGLDIQYF; DNA: TGCAGTGCTAGAAGCCAGGGCTTAGACATTCAGTACTTC
V: TRBV4-1; size: NA; J: TRBJ2-5; D: TRBD2; CDR3: CASSHGRTSGMWEQYF; DNA: TGCGCCAGCAGCCATGGGCGGACTAGCGGGATGTGGGAGCAGTACTTC
V: TRBV27; size: NA; J: TRBJ2-3; D: NA; CDR3: CASSLGAGGTDTQYF; DNA: TGTGCCAGCAGTTTAGGAGCAGGGGGCACAGATACGCAGTATTTT
V: TRBV20-1; size: once; J: TRBJ2-1; D: TRBD2; CDR3: CSAWTSGPYNEQFF; DNA: TGCAGTGCGTGGACTAGCGGGCCCTACAATGAGCAGTTCTTC
V: TRBV6-5; size: NA; J: TRBJ1-1; D: NA; CDR3: CASSYSGQANTEAFF; DNA: TGTGCCAGCAGTTACTCCGGGCAGGCGAACACTGAAGCTTTCTTT
V: TRBV21-1; size: NA; J: TRBJ2-2; D: NA; CDR3: CASSKSFGTSFTGELFF; DNA: TGTGCCAGCAGCAAATCGTTCGGGACAAGTTTTACCGGGGAACTGTTTTTT
V: TRBV20-1; size: NA; J: TRBJ2-5; D: NA; CDR3: CSARDPVRQETQYF; DNA: TGCAGTGCTAGAGATCCGGTTCGTCAGGAGACCCAGTACTTC
V: TRBV20-1; size: NA; J: TRBJ2-7; D: NA; CDR3: CSARAGTNYEQYF; DNA: TGCAGTGCCAGAGCGGGTACCAACTACGAGCAGTACTTC
V: TRBV7-9; size: NA; J: TRBJ2-7; D: TRBD2; CDR3: CASSSMKRDSYEQYF; DNA: TGTGCCAGCAGCTCCATGAAGCGGGACTCCTACGAGCAGTACTTC
V: TRBV7-2; size: once; J: TRBJ1-2; D: TRBD1; CDR3: CASSLSGGGYGYTF; DNA: TGTGCCAGCAGCTTATCAGGGGGCGGGTATGGCTACACCTTC
V: TRBV12-3/TRBV12-4; size: NA; J: TRBJ2-1; D: NA; CDR3: CASSTQLASLNNEQFF; DNA: TGTGCCAGCAGTACCCAACTAGCATCGTTGAACAATGAGCAGTTCTTC
V: TRBV5-1; size: NA; J: TRBJ2-3; D: TRBD2; CDR3: CASSGSGRAADTQYF; DNA: TGCGCCAGCAGCGGTAGCGGGAGGGCCGCGGATACGCAGTATTTT
V: TRBV5-1; size: NA; J: TRBJ2-7; D: TRBD1; CDR3: CASSVGRGPLSYEQYF; DNA: TGCGCCAGCAGCGTCGGCAGGGGGCCCCTCTCCTACGAGCAGTACTTC
V: TRBV4-2; size: NA; J: TRBJ2-5; D: NA; CDR3: CASSQDNANSYGQYF; DNA: TGTGCCAGCAGCCAAGATAACGCCAACTCCTACGGGCAGTACTTC
V: TRBV6-1; size: once; J: TRBJ1-4; D: TRBD1; CDR3: CASSEEKGGQDNEKLFF; DNA: TGTGCCAGCAGTGAAGAGAAAGGGGGACAGGATAATGAAAAACTGTTTTTT
V: TRBV5-1; size: NA; J: TRBJ2-3; D: TRBD2; CDR3: CASSWTSGNTDTQYF; DNA: TGCGCCAGCAGCTGGACTAGCGGGAACACAGATACGCAGTATTTT
V: TRBV20-1; size: few; J: TRBJ2-3; D: NA; CDR3: CSASFGGAGRTDTQYF; DNA: TGCAGTGCTAGTTTTGGGGGTGCAGGTAGGACAGATACGCAGTATTTT
V: TRBV7-9; size: NA; J: TRBJ2-1; D: NA; CDR3: CASSFPVGLAYNEQFF; DNA: TGTGCCAGCAGCTTCCCAGTAGGGCTGGCCTACAATGAGCAGTTCTTC
V: TRBV9; size: NA; J: TRBJ2-6; D: NA; CDR3: CASSLGHSGANVLTF; DNA: TGTGCCAGCAGCTTGGGGCACTCTGGGGCCAACGTCCTGACTTTC
V: TRBV6-5; size: few; J: TRBJ1-1; D: TRBD1; CDR3: CASSYAGTGYSKAFF; DNA: TGTGCCAGCAGTTACGCCGGGACAGGGTATTCAAAAGCTTTCTTT
V: TRBV7-8; size: few; J: TRBJ2-7; D: NA; CDR3: CASSQSGASYEQYF; DNA: TGTGCCAGCAGCCAGAGCGGTGCTTCCTACGAGCAGTACTTC
V: TRBV12-3/TRBV12-4; size: few; J: TRBJ2-5; D: NA; CDR3: CASTLGSGQETQYF; DNA: TGTGCCAGCACCTTGGGGTCAGGGCAAGAGACCCAGTACTTC
V: TRBV20-1; size: NA; J: TRBJ2-3; D: TRBD2; CDR3: CSAQGLAGGDTQYF; DNA: TGCAGTGCACAGGGACTAGCGGGAGGAGATACGCAGTATTTT
V: TRBV28; size: NA; J: TRBJ2-3; D: NA; CDR3: CASGPWAVEGTDTQYF; DNA: TGTGCCAGCGGCCCTTGGGCCGTCGAGGGCACAGATACGCAGTATTTT
V: TRBV2; size: few; J: TRBJ2-3; D: TRBD1; CDR3: CASSEHRGDSDTQYF; DNA: TGTGCCAGCAGTGAGCACAGGGGAGATTCAGATACGCAGTATTTT
V: TRBV7-2; size: NA; J: TRBJ1-5; D: TRBD1; CDR3: CASSLPTGVGQPQHF; DNA: TGTGCCAGCAGCTTGCCAACAGGGGTAGGGCAGCCCCAGCATTTT